This note documents a single T cell receptor beta chain sequence. This entry is derived from a study of blood T cell repertoires in COVID-19. V was cut by 5 bases and J by 3 bases, with 8 bases left in between. This CDR3 region has 12 residues. Germline V CDR1 and CDR2: SGHRS, YFSETQ. This table comes from immunoSEQ multiplex PCR, and its TCRdb copy is limited to in-frame clones, with some not included. In the table there are about 240,000 clones, roughly four fifths of which are singletons. Input material: peripheral blood. This TCR was recovered from a woman aged 70-85 years with acute or convalescent COVID-19. The chain employs TRBV5-1 and TRBJ2-5; the D gene is possibly TRBD1 (6 bases). CDR3 amino acids: CASRRTEETQYF. The CDR3 region has the DNA TGCGCCAGCAGGCGGACAGAAGAGACCCAGTACTTC.